This TCR beta chain was documented in a study of shared clonotypes between healthy human individuals. General observations from the study: Memory subsets generally showed smaller estimated richness than naive subsets did. Among non-shared clonotypes, generation probabilities were lower than among those shared by all four donors.

Evenly divided among several immunoSEQ plates was the genomic DNA of each subset. In the original processing: Filtering was not the same, since immunoSEQ gave junction-only sequences without quality scores. Sequencing was performed with immunoSEQ multiplex PCR; in TCRdb, only in-frame clones are kept and a portion is missing. D and trimming come from the DNA, and the V and J calls and clone size come from that table. Counted here are hundreds of thousands of clones, 96% occurring once; the ten biggest clones make up less than 0.25%. The CDR3 totals 11 residues. V lost 7 bases to trimming and J lost 1 base, with 4 bases between them. Germline V gene data show CDR1 as SNHLY and CDR2 as FYNNEI. On this clone: The antigen is unknown.

Positively selected for CCR7, the CD45RO-negative cells used as naive CD8 cells excluded terminally differentiated effector memory CD45RA+ cells. The V gene is TRBV2, the J gene TRBJ1-1; no definite D call. The sequenced sample consisted of naive CD8+ T cells sorted from blood. The sequence derives from a man under 40 in good health. CDR3 sequence: CASKTNTEAFF. The CDR3 region has the DNA TGTGCCAGCAAGACGAACACTGAAGCTTTCTTT.